The 30 T cell receptor beta chains in this list originate from one sample, sequenced in a study of neurological immune-mediated disorders. TCRdb recomputed calls from the 5' RACE reads with MiXCR, one row per CDR3 protein. Of tens of thousands of distinct CDR3 sequences listed, around 3.6% were seen once; the top ten hold 2.5% to 3%. The sequenced sample consisted of PBMCs. Receptors were obtained from a woman between 50 and 59 years old with multiple sclerosis.

This clonotype was counted many times. The chain employs TRBV7-2 and TRBJ2-3; unclear D gene. Trimming removed 5 bases from V and 12 bases from J, with 12 bases in between. CDR1 SGHTA and CDR2 FQGNSA come from the germline V gene. CDR3 length equals 11 residues. The CDR3 loop reads CASSTGQKQYF. Here the CDR3 DNA reads TGTGCCAGCAGCACGGGCCAGAAACAGTATTTT. Full variable domain (missing parts from reference TRBV7-2 and TRBJ2-3): GAGVSQSPSNKVTEKGKDVELRCDPISGHTALYWYRQSLGQGLEFLIYFQGNSAPDKSGLPSDRFSAERTGGSVSTLTIQRTQQEDSAVYLCASSTGQKQYFGPGTRLTVL.

Ten or more counts support this clonotype. The chain links TRBV5-5 to TRBJ2-7, with a possible D match to TRBD1 (6 bases). Germline V lookup: CDR1 SGHKS, CDR2 YYEKEE (reference sequence). CDR3 size: 14 residues. V gave up 1 base and J gave up 2 bases, with 10 bases separating them. The CDR3 loop is CASSLQGGTYEQYF. DNA of the CDR3: TGTGCCAGCAGCTTGCAAGGGGGAACCTACGAGCAGTACTTC.

This clonotype was found many times. The chain joins TRBV5-1 to TRBJ2-2; 8 bases fit TRBD1. The CDR3 covers 16 residues. V lost 4 bases to trimming and J lost 6 bases; unmatched junction nucleotides: 11. Looked up from germline, CDR1 is SGHRS and CDR2 is YFSETQ. Written as DNA, the CDR3 is TGCGCCAGCAGCAAGAAAACAGGGGGTGTCTCCGGGGAGCTGTTTTTT. As protein: CASSKKTGGVSGELFF. The full variable domain, its missing parts supplied by reference TRBV5-1 and TRBJ2-2, is KAGVTQTPRYLIKTRGQQVTLSCSPISGHRSVSWYQQTPGQGLQFLFEYFSETQRNKGNFPGRFSGRQFSNSRSEMNVSTLELGDSALYLCASSKKTGGVSGELFFGEGSRLTVL.

This clonotype was recorded many times. This rearrangement joins TRBV10-3 to TRBJ2-2; 9 nucleotides agree with TRBD1. Germline CDR1 and CDR2: ENHRY and SYGVKD. The V segment lost 6 bases and the J segment 1 base; nucleotides outside the gene matches: 6. This CDR3 has 16 amino acids. The CDR3: CAIRDNRGQNTGELFF. The CDR3 DNA reads as TGTGCCATCAGAGACAACAGGGGGCAGAACACCGGGGAGCTGTTTTTT.

In this sample, this clonotype turned up many times. This CDR3 reads CASSLSPGGTDTQYF. The CDR3 coding sequence is TGTGCCAGCAGCTTAAGTCCTGGCGGCACAGATACGCAGTATTTT. The V gene is TRBV7-3, the J gene TRBJ2-3; the D is unclear. Trimming removed 1 base from V and 1 base from J, with 9 bases in between. Germline V CDR1 and CDR2: SGHTA, FQGTGA. The CDR3 runs 15 residues.

In its sample, this clonotype was seen a few times. V usage is TRBV6-5 and J usage is TRBJ1-2, with a possible D match to TRBD1 (5 bases). Trimming cost V 5 bases and J 0 bases, with 13 bases left between them. The germline gives CDR1 MNHEY, CDR2 SVGAGI. The CDR3 extends over 15 amino acids. The CDR3 reads CASSLTGATNYGYTF. CDR3 DNA: TGTGCCAGCAGTCTCACAGGCGCTACTAACTATGGCTACACCTTC.

In this sample, this clonotype turned up many times. The chain employs TRBV28 and TRBJ2-1; D not certain. The CDR3 runs to 14 residues. The germline CDR1 and CDR2 sequences are MDHEN and SYDVKM. V dropped 6 bases and J dropped 12 bases, with 21 bases sitting between them. The CDR3 sequence is CASSNRGSSRWQFF. CDR3 sequence (DNA): TGTGCCAGCAGCAACCGTGGTTCGTCCAGGTGGCAGTTCTTC.

This clonotype was recorded many times. This chain connects TRBV10-3 to TRBJ1-2, with TRBD1 matching 7 bases. The CDR3 is 17 residues long. Germline CDR1 ENHRY, CDR2 SYGVKD. Losses at the gene ends were 6 bases for V and 1 base for J; bases not matched to a gene: 14. The CDR3 spells CAIRGYDRDTNNYGYTF. The CDR3 region has the DNA TGTGCCATCAGGGGGTATGACAGGGACACCAATAACTATGGCTACACCTTC.

This clonotype has ten or more counts. V and J are TRBV10-3 and TRBJ2-3; D unresolved. Trimming cost V 0 bases and J 1 base, with 8 bases left between them. Per the germline V gene, CDR1 is ENHRY and CDR2 is SYGVKD. This CDR3 is 15 amino acids long. CDR3 protein: CAISESTSRTDTQYF. The CDR3 DNA reads TGTGCCATCAGTGAGTCGACGTCGCGCACAGATACGCAGTATTTT.

This clonotype was counted ten times or more. This rearrangement joins TRBV20-1 to TRBJ2-1, with 7 bases matching TRBD1. V lost 6 bases, J lost 4 bases, and 9 bases stayed unmatched. Germline CDR1 DFQATT, CDR2 SNEGSKA (reference sequence). This CDR3 contains 14 residues. For the CDR3, the DNA is TGCAGTGCCATAGGCGGACAGGTTTACAATGAGCAGTTCTTC. It translates to CSAIGGQVYNEQFF.

This clonotype has ten or more counts. V gene TRBV7-9 combines with J gene TRBJ1-2; D unclear. This CDR3 is 13 amino acids long. CDR1 SEHNR and CDR2 FQNEAQ come from the germline V gene (reference sequence). Trimming stripped 1 base from V and 3 bases from J, with 6 bases between. The CDR3 bases are TGTGCCAGCAGCTTAGAGACTTACTATGGCTACACCTTC. It specifies CASSLETYYGYTF.

This clonotype was observed many times. This chain connects TRBV4-3 to TRBJ1-6, with 8 bases aligning to TRBD1. Germline V gene sequence: CDR1 LGHNA, CDR2 YSLEER. The CDR3 spans 14 residues. The V and J ends lost 1 base and 10 bases, in that order; junction bases with no gene match: 3. The CDR3 here is CASSQVQGGSPLHF. The CDR3 DNA follows: TGCGCCAGCAGCCAAGTACAGGGGGGGTCACCCCTCCACTTT.

The table lists this clonotype with many counts. CDR3 amino acids: CASSLALGEQYF. CDR3 bases: TGTGCCAGCAGCTTGGCCTTGGGCGAGCAGTACTTC. The chain combines TRBV5-4 with TRBJ2-7; no firm D call. The CDR3 contains 12 residues. Germline values: CDR1 SGHNT, CDR2 YYREEE (reference sequence). V lost 0 bases to trimming and J lost 6 bases, with 7 bases between them.

This clonotype was recorded at least ten times. The V gene is TRBV20-1, the J gene TRBJ2-7, with 11 nucleotides matching TRBD2. Per germline, CDR1 DFQATT and CDR2 SNEGSKA (reference sequence). With 6 bases clipped from V and 7 bases from J, the junction kept 8 bases outside the gene matches. CDR3 length: 13 amino acids. CDR3 region: CSALSGGAGEQYF. The CDR3 DNA is TGCAGTGCCCTTAGCGGGGGGGCCGGTGAGCAGTACTTC.

In its sample, this clonotype was seen many times. The CDR3 is CAISPGVNTLDTQYF. CDR3 bases: TGTGCCATCAGTCCAGGGGTGAACACATTGGATACGCAGTATTTT. The rearrangement uses TRBV10-3 and TRBJ2-3, with D perhaps TRBD1 (6 bases). Trimming shortened V by 5 bases and J by 6 bases, and 18 bases separated the two germline ends. In germline, CDR1 is ENHRY, CDR2 SYGVKD. CDR3 length: 15 residues.

This clonotype was recorded many times. Here the CDR3 DNA reads TGCAGTGCTAGACTCAGGGGGCGCGGGCGGGGAAAATACAATGAGCAGTTCTTC. Amino acid sequence: CSARLRGRGRGKYNEQFF. The rearrangement links TRBV20-1 to TRBJ2-1; the match to TRBD1 covers 8 bases. The CDR3 runs to 18 residues. CDR1 DFQATT and CDR2 SNEGSKA come from the germline V gene (reference sequence). The V and J ends lost 2 bases and 4 bases, in that order; junction bases with no gene match: 16.

This clonotype was seen at least ten times. The chain uses TRBV24-1 and TRBJ2-3, with D hard to call. The CDR3 extends over 16 amino acids. Per germline, CDR1 KGHDR and CDR2 SFDVKD. Between the trimmed V and J ends, which lost 3 bases and 0 bases, there was a span of 12 bases. CDR3 nucleotide sequence: TGTGCCACCAGTGATCATGGGGTTCCAAGCACAGATACGCAGTATTTT. Protein product: CATSDHGVPSTDTQYF.

This clonotype was counted at least ten times. This chain joins TRBV12-3 or TRBV12-4 and TRBJ1-2; D is unresolved. The CDR3 sequence is 11 residues long. V lost 3 bases, J lost 7 bases, and 6 bases lay in between. This chain's CDR3 is CASSLAGGYTF. CDR3 DNA: TGTGCCAGCAGTTTGGCCGGTGGCTACACCTTC.

This clonotype was seen repeatedly, ten times or more. This chain uses TRBV4-2 with TRBJ1-5; D unresolved. Trimming removed 0 bases from V and 1 base from J, with 7 bases in between. CDR1 and CDR2 (germline): LGHNA, YNFKEQ. This CDR3 comprises 15 residues. The CDR3 nucleotides read TGTGCCAGCAGCCAAGAGGAGCGGAGCAATCAGCCCCAGCATTTT. The encoded protein is CASSQEERSNQPQHF.

This clonotype was observed many times. The chain recombines TRBV20-1 with TRBJ2-5, with 11 bases lining up with TRBD2. With V trimmed by 0 bases and J by 1 base, 4 bases remained unmatched. The germline V gene encodes CDR1 DFQATT and CDR2 SNEGSKA (reference sequence). CDR3 length equals 16 residues. The CDR3 spells CSARDLTSGTQETQYF. CDR3 nucleotides: TGCAGTGCTAGAGATCTGACTAGCGGGACCCAAGAGACCCAGTACTTC.

As concerns this clonotype: Possible read error: a much larger clone is one base away. The chain carries TRBV18 and TRBJ2-1; D gene unclear. CDR1 is KGHSH and CDR2 is LQKENI in the germline V gene. The CDR3 runs 14 residues. The V and J ends lost 6 bases and 5 bases respectively, with 14 bases between them. The CDR3 region has the DNA TGTGCCAGCTCCCAACAAATTTACCACAATGAGCAGTTCTTC. Its protein product is CASSQQIYHNEQFF.

This clonotype was picked up many times. The chain is built from TRBV9 and TRBJ1-6; TRBD1 agrees at 7 bases. Germline CDR1 and CDR2: SGDLS and YYNGEE. V gave up 4 bases and J gave up 9 bases; unmatched junction bases: 13. This CDR3 contains 16 residues. CDR3 residues: CASSTRDSRRGSPLHF. CDR3 nucleotide sequence: TGTGCCAGCAGCACCCGGGACAGTCGGAGGGGTTCACCCCTCCACTTT. The full variable domain, rest sourced from reference TRBV9 and TRBJ1-6, is DSGVTQTPKHLITATGQRVTLRCSPRSGDLSVYWYQQSLDQGLQFLIQYYNGEERAKGNILERFSAQQFPDLHSELNLSSLELGDSALYFCASSTRDSRRGSPLHFGNGTRLTVT.

The chain is built from TRBV6-5 and TRBJ1-4; the match to TRBD1 covers 8 bases. The CDR3 contains 15 residues. Per germline, CDR1 MNHEY and CDR2 SVGAGI. With 4 bases clipped from V and 6 bases from J, the junction kept 7 bases outside the gene matches. CDR3 in DNA: TGTGCCAGCAGTTCCATCGGACAGGGCGATGAAAAACTGTTTTTT. Encoded protein: CASSSIGQGDEKLFF.

The V and J genes are TRBV5-1 and TRBJ2-2, with D perhaps matching TRBD1 (6 bases). The length of the CDR3 is 19 residues. Trimming pared 0 bases from V and 3 bases from J, leaving 21 bases between. Germline V lookup: CDR1 SGHRS, CDR2 YFSETQ. The CDR3 region is CASSLGWQGTERDTGELFF. As DNA, the CDR3 is TGCGCCAGCAGCTTGGGTTGGCAGGGGACCGAACGGGACACCGGGGAGCTGTTTTTT.

This clonotype was detected a few times. V is TRBV4-1 and J is TRBJ2-1, with no clear D. CDR3 length equals 15 residues. The germline CDR1 and CDR2 sequences are MGHRA and YSYEKL. The V end lost 0 bases, the J end lost 0 bases, and 6 bases lay between the germline ends. CDR3 sequence (DNA): TGCGCCAGCAGCCAAGATTTACGCTCCTACAATGAGCAGTTCTTC. Protein sequence: CASSQDLRSYNEQFF.

A remark on this clonotype: A much larger clone sits a single nucleotide away, making a read error possible. The chain is built from TRBV4-3 and TRBJ2-2; no firm D call. The germline CDR1 and CDR2 sequences are LGHNA and YSLEER. The CDR3 is made up of 13 amino acids. V dropped 2 bases and J dropped 2 bases, with 3 bases sitting between them. CDR3 nucleotide sequence: TGCGCCAGCAGCCAAAATAACACCGGGGAGCTGTTTTTT. Encoded protein: CASSQNNTGELFF.

This clonotype showed up many times. The chain has TRBV6-2 or TRBV6-3 and TRBJ2-5, with D unclear. V lost 2 bases and J lost 2, with 9 bases in between. CDR1 is MNHEY and CDR2 is SVGEGT in the germline V gene. The length of the CDR3 is 14 residues. CDR3 nucleotides: TGTGCCAGCAGTTACGGTGGGCATCAAGAGACCCAGTACTTC. Protein sequence: CASSYGGHQETQYF.

This clonotype was seen repeatedly, ten times or more. V and J are TRBV6-2 or TRBV6-3 and TRBJ2-1; 10 bases are shared with TRBD2. CDR1 and CDR2 from the germline V gene are MNHEY and SVGEGT. The CDR3 has 16 residues. V lost 2 bases, J lost 9 bases, and 10 bases stayed unmatched. The CDR3 DNA reads TGTGCCAGCAGTTACAAAGCGGGGGGGCTAGATGGTGAGCAGTTCTTC. Amino acid sequence: CASSYKAGGLDGEQFF.

This clonotype was observed many times. The chain employs TRBV12-3 or TRBV12-4 and TRBJ2-7; TRBD1 matches at 8 bases. J lost 4 bases, V lost 5 bases, and 4 bases had no gene match. The CDR3 covers 13 residues. The CDR3 DNA reads as TGTGCCAGCAGTAAAAGGACAGGGTACGAGCAGTACTTC. It yields the protein CASSKRTGYEQYF.

This clonotype was picked up many times. The V gene is TRBV20-1, the J gene TRBJ2-7; 8 bases align to TRBD2. CDR1 DFQATT and CDR2 SNEGSKA come from the germline V gene (reference sequence). This CDR3 has 14 residues. V gave up 1 base and J gave up 4 bases; unmatched junction bases: 6. The DNA of the CDR3 is TGCAGTGCTAGAGGGACAGCGGGGGCGTACGAGCAGTACTTC. It translates to CSARGTAGAYEQYF.